This TCR beta chain was found in a study of T cells after posttransplantation cyclophosphamide. General study points: Later blood repertoires were often dominated by clones from the donor CD8+ memory compartment.

The CDR3 is 13 amino acids. J lost 8 bases, V lost 3 bases, and 4 bases had no gene match. Germline V gene lookup returns CDR1 SGHRS and CDR2 YFSETQ. The sample holds many counts of this clone. Its specificity is unknown. Here immunoSEQ multiplex PCR was the method, and the copy in TCRdb shows in-frame clones only, minus some. The data show under 40,000 clones, with none appearing a single time. Peripheral blood was collected from the related graft donor on the marrow donation day. The sequence derives from a woman in her 50s in good health and a related stem cell transplant donor. Material: PBMCs. The chain is built from TRBV5-1 and TRBJ1-1; 10 bases map to TRBD1. The CDR3 DNA reads as TGCGCCAGCAGCTGGGACAGGGGCGGAGAAGCTTTCTTT. It translates to CASSWDRGGEAFF. Variable domain in full (rest from reference TRBV5-1 and TRBJ1-1): KAGVTQTPRYLIKTRGQQVTLSCSPISGHRSVSWYQQTPGQGLQFLFEYFSETQRNKGNFPGRFSGRQFSNSRSEMNVSTLELGDSALYLCASSWDRGGEAFFGQGTRLTVV.